A single sample is the source of the 28 T cell receptor beta chains below, sequenced in a study. TRBV12-4/TRBJ1-2 clonotypes were amplified with adaptor-ligated barcode primers. TCRdb re-called the multiplex PCR reads with MiXCR, one entry per CDR3 protein. The table includes 1,300 or so distinct CDR3 sequences, less than 25% detected once. Sequencing was done on a sample of naive CD4+ T cells sorted from blood. As for subset: naive CD4+ T cells, CD4+CD45RA+CD25-. The source is a female donor with breast cancer.

This clonotype is termed medium-sized (0.01 to 0.1%). The chain employs TRBV12-3 or TRBV12-4 and TRBJ1-2; the match to TRBD1 covers 7 bases. V lost 3 bases to trimming and J lost 9 bases; unmatched junction nucleotides: 13. The CDR3 runs 15 residues. The CDR3 nucleotides read TGTGCCAGCAGTTTTGGGACAGAGGGTAGTCGAAGCTACACCTTC. Encoded protein: CASSFGTEGSRSYTF.

A word on this clonotype: This sequence may be a read error, since a much larger clone differs from it by one base. The DNA for the CDR3 is TGTGCCAGCAGTTTTAATGGCTATAGCTACACCTTC. Amino acid sequence: CASSFNGYSYTF. This chain connects TRBV12-3 or TRBV12-4 to TRBJ1-2; D is undetermined. This CDR3 contains 12 residues.

This clonotype is labeled medium-sized. This chain joins TRBV12-3 or TRBV12-4 and TRBJ1-2; D perhaps matches TRBD1 (6 bases). The CDR3 is 11 residues long. CDR3 protein: CVSDSPYGYTF. For the CDR3, the DNA is TGTGTCTCGGACAGTCCCTATGGCTACACCTTC.

This clonotype counts as medium-sized. The chain employs TRBV12-3 or TRBV12-4 and TRBJ1-2; 9 bases match TRBD1. After removal of 7 bases from V and 8 bases from J, the junction contained 11 bases not matched to a gene. The CDR3 contains 14 residues. The CDR3: CASKGTGKVRGYTF. CDR3 sequence (DNA): TGTGCCAGCAAGGGGACAGGGAAGGTGCGAGGCTACACCTTC.

The chain employs TRBV12-3 or TRBV12-4 and TRBJ1-2; D unclear. There are 15 residues in the CDR3. V was clipped by 5 bases and J by 8 bases, with 21 bases between them. The CDR3 here is CASSLRILGLGGYTF. The CDR3 nucleotides read TGTGCCAGCAGTCTAAGAATCTTGGGTCTGGGCGGCTACACCTTC.

This chain connects TRBV12-3 or TRBV12-4 to TRBJ1-2, with 7 bases that match TRBD1. The CDR3 is 16 residues long. V dropped 3 bases and J dropped 6; count of bases not matched to a gene: 13. The CDR3 DNA sequence: TGTGCCAGCAGTTTCCAGCCGGGACAGAGTCCTAATGGCTACACCTTC. This codes for CASSFQPGQSPNGYTF.

This clonotype was recorded only once. This rearrangement joins TRBV12-3 or TRBV12-4 to TRBJ1-2; D is ambiguous. The CDR3 extends over 14 amino acids. The V gene lost 7 bases and the J gene lost 6 bases, with 18 bases spanning the gap. The CDR3 sequence is CASTRCPLRDGYTF. DNA for the CDR3: TGTGCCAGCACCCGTTGCCCGCTGAGGGATGGCTACACCTTC.

This clonotype is classed as medium-sized. The rearrangement uses TRBV12-3 or TRBV12-4 and TRBJ1-2, with unresolved D. The CDR3 is 13 amino acids. V shed 4 bases and J shed 8 bases, with 14 bases lying between them. CDR3 residues: CASSSRTDWGYTF. CDR3 nucleotide sequence: TGTGCCAGCAGTTCCCGGACGGATTGGGGCTACACCTTC.

Within the sample, this clonotype is large (0.1 to 1%). J is TRBJ1-2 and V is TRBV12-3 or TRBV12-4; D unclear. CDR3 length: 14 amino acids. Deletions cut 7 bases from V and 4 bases from J, with 16 bases between. The CDR3 DNA reads as TGTGCCAGCACCCCAGGTGGCCAGAGCTATGGCTACACCTTC. Encoded protein: CASTPGGQSYGYTF.

In this sample, this clonotype turned up a few times. It may be a read error: a sequence one base away is much more abundant. A read error is likely, as this CDR3 ends without the conserved phenylalanine or tryptophan. The chain has TRBV12-3 or TRBV12-4 and TRBJ1-2; 8 bases map to TRBD1. This CDR3 is 14 amino acids long. The ends lost 5 bases at V and 8 bases at J; junction bases unmatched: 10. The CDR3 is CASSPGQGTGGYTS. Here the CDR3 DNA reads TGTGCCAGCAGTCCAGGACAGGGCACCGGCGGCTACACCTCC.

As concerns this clonotype: An end of the junction does not agree with germline; a read error may underlie this. The chain has TRBV12-3 or TRBV12-4 and TRBJ1-2; maybe TRBD1 (5 bases). The CDR3 sequence is 13 residues long. The CDR3: CASRSTGHYGDTF. The CDR3 region has the DNA TGCGCCAGCAGGAGTACCGGACACTATGGCGACACCTTC.

By share, this clonotype counts as medium-sized. This chain connects TRBV12-3 or TRBV12-4 to TRBJ1-2, with D uncertain. The CDR3 length is 14 residues. Trimming took off 3 bases at V and 3 bases at J, with 11 bases between the two ends. CDR3 in DNA: TGTGCCAGCAGTTTTCCTCCGGCGTACTATGGCTACACCTTC. Translating gives CASSFPPAYYGYTF.

By frequency in the sample, this clonotype is medium-sized. The rearrangement joins TRBV12-3 or TRBV12-4 to TRBJ1-2, with no clear D. The CDR3 extends over 13 amino acids. V dropped 7 bases and J dropped 4 bases, with 13 bases sitting between them. The CDR3 region is CASIGPFIYGYTF. CDR3 DNA: TGTGCCAGCATCGGACCCTTCATCTATGGCTACACCTTC.

This clonotype qualifies as medium-sized. V usage is TRBV12-3 or TRBV12-4 and J usage is TRBJ1-2; D might be TRBD1 (6 bases). CDR3 size: 14 residues. V lost 4 bases and J 4 bases, leaving 13 bases between the germline ends. CDR3 nucleotide sequence: TGTGCCAGCAGTTCCGGACAGTTGGGCTATGGCTACACCTTC. Its translation: CASSSGQLGYGYTF.

This clonotype ranks as medium-sized. V is TRBV12-3 or TRBV12-4 and J is TRBJ1-2; D is ambiguous. CDR3 length: 14 residues. V was clipped by 6 bases and J by 4 bases, with 15 bases between them. The CDR3 region is CASSPGSTSYGYTF. In nucleotides, the CDR3 is TGTGCCAGCAGCCCCGGCAGCACCTCCTATGGCTACACCTTC.

By share, this clonotype ranks as medium-sized. The chain couples TRBV12-3 or TRBV12-4 to TRBJ1-2, with TRBD1 as a possible D gene (5 bases). Between the trimmed V and J ends, which lost 2 bases and 8 bases, there was a span of 15 bases. This CDR3 comprises 14 residues. CDR3 sequence (DNA): TGTGCCAGCAGTTTAAGGGGAGCCTCCAGGGGCTACACCTTC. Its protein product is CASSLRGASRGYTF.

By sample share, this clonotype is medium-sized. The chain couples TRBV12-3 or TRBV12-4 to TRBJ1-2, with unresolved D. V lost 2 bases to trimming and J lost 9 bases, with 16 bases between them. The CDR3 extends over 14 amino acids. CDR3 amino acids: CASSLWGSTNSYTF. The DNA of the CDR3 is TGTGCCAGCAGTTTATGGGGATCAACTAACAGCTACACCTTC.

This clonotype was counted between two and nine times. This may stem from a read error, because a much larger clone lies one nucleotide away. The rearrangement uses TRBV12-3 or TRBV12-4 and TRBJ1-2; D gene ambiguous. The V and J ends lost 1 base and 8 bases respectively, with 8 bases between them. The CDR3 length is 12 residues. The CDR3 DNA is TGTGCCAGCAGTTTAGGGACCCGCGGCTACACCTTC. Its protein product is CASSLGTRGYTF.

Judged by abundance, this clonotype is medium-sized. The genes are TRBV12-3 or TRBV12-4 and TRBJ1-2, with D unresolved. There are 12 residues in the CDR3. The ends were cut back, 1 base at V and 8 bases at J, with 8 bases in the middle. The CDR3 spells CASSLGYLGYTF. The CDR3 nucleotides read TGTGCCAGCAGTTTAGGGTACTTAGGCTACACCTTC.

This clonotype is termed medium-sized (0.01 to 0.1%). As DNA, the CDR3 is TGTGCCAGCAGTTTAACAGGAGGTGTTAACTATGGCTACACCTTC. Translated, it gives CASSLTGGVNYGYTF. The chain has TRBV12-3 or TRBV12-4 and TRBJ1-2; tentatively, D is TRBD1 (5 bases). Trimming stripped 2 bases from V and 1 base from J, with 11 bases between. The CDR3 runs to 15 residues.

This clonotype rates as medium-sized (0.01 to 0.1%). This chain joins TRBV12-3 or TRBV12-4 and TRBJ1-2, with TRBD1 identical over 7 bases. The CDR3 extends over 14 amino acids. The J segment lost 6 bases and the V segment lost 4 bases, leaving 8 bases of the junction unmatched. The CDR3 DNA is TGTGCCAGCAGTTATACAGGGGTTAGAGATGGCTACACCTTC. Its protein product is CASSYTGVRDGYTF.

On this clonotype itself: A much larger clone is a single base away; this may be a read error. The chain is built from TRBV12-3 or TRBV12-4 and TRBJ1-2; D ambiguous. The length of the CDR3 is 11 residues. Here the CDR3 reads CASYYRYGHTF. The CDR3 bases are TGTGCCAGCTATTACCGCTATGGCCACACCTTC.

In its sample, this clonotype ranks as hyperexpanded. The chain carries TRBV12-3 or TRBV12-4 and TRBJ1-2; D gene ambiguous. The CDR3 runs to 15 residues. Between the trimmed V and J ends, which lost 1 base and 4 bases, there was a span of 13 bases. CDR3 protein: CASSLVRRSTYGYTF. The CDR3 coding sequence is TGTGCCAGCAGTTTAGTCAGGAGATCAACCTATGGCTACACCTTC.

This clonotype is medium-sized in the sample. This chain links TRBV12-3 or TRBV12-4 with TRBJ1-2; no clear D. The V end was cut by 8 bases, the J end by 4 bases, with 11 bases between. The CDR3 is 12 amino acids. The CDR3 DNA reads TGTGCCAGCGTATCAGTCGGCTATGGCTACACCTTC. Protein product: CASVSVGYGYTF.

About this clonotype itself: At one end, the junction sequence differs from germline, possibly due to a read error. The chain has TRBV12-3 or TRBV12-4 and TRBJ1-1; D is uncertain. The CDR3 extends over 12 amino acids. The CDR3, as DNA: TGTGCCAGCAGTTACCTGAACGCTGAAGCTTTCTTT. Translation: CASSYLNAEAFF.

This clonotype is medium-sized (0.01 to 0.1%). V is TRBV12-3 or TRBV12-4 and J is TRBJ1-2, with TRBD1 identical over 8 bases. Trimming cost V 6 bases and J 5 bases; bases outside gene matches: 14. The CDR3 contains 16 residues. This CDR3 reads CASSPGLRDRRYGYTF. CDR3 in DNA: TGTGCCAGCAGCCCGGGTTTAAGGGACAGGAGGTATGGCTACACCTTC.

This clonotype is classed as large. The chain couples TRBV12-3 or TRBV12-4 to TRBJ1-2; D call uncertain. V shed 7 bases and J shed 7 bases, with 16 bases lying between them. This CDR3 region has 13 residues. CDR3 region: CASNLSGLSGYTF. CDR3 bases: TGTGCCAGCAACCTATCTGGGCTGAGTGGCTACACCTTC.

By share of the sample, this clonotype is hyperexpanded. V is TRBV12-5 and J is TRBJ1-2; 10 bases are a match to TRBD1. Germline assignment: CDR1 LGHNT and CDR2 FRNRAP. The junction had 14 bases not matched to a gene; V was cut back by 10 bases and J by 3 bases. There are 16 residues in the CDR3. The CDR3 is CAIHPRRDRGDYGYTF. In DNA form, the CDR3 reads TGTGCTATTCACCCTCGTCGGGACAGGGGTGACTATGGCTACACCTTC.